This T cell receptor (beta chain) was obtained from a study of control samples from healthy donors and cancer patients. The method was immunoSEQ multiplex PCR; TCRdb's version includes in-frame clones alone and lacks a portion of them. The sample records fewer than 200,000 clones, 96% being singletons. To note about this clone: The junction and the germline gene differ at one end; a read error may be behind it.

The material sequenced was blood. This TCR was sampled from a woman under 40 in good health.

In nucleotides, the CDR3 is TGTGCTAGCAGCTCTGGGGCTAGCGGGGGGGCCGAAGAGACCCAGTACTTC. Protein: CASSSGASGGAEETQYF. The chain joins TRBV7-7 to TRBJ2-5, with TRBD2 identical over 12 bases. This CDR3 has 17 residues. Germline V gives CDR1 SSHAT, CDR2 FNYEAQ (reference sequence).